This TCR beta chain was sequenced during a study of cytomegalovirus exposure and HLA in healthy donors. Study results and caveats: The study recorded 150 to 200 TCR beta chains that were cytomegalovirus-associated.

Clones were read by immunoSEQ multiplex PCR, and TCRdb kept only the in-frame ones, dropping some. The data hold some 160,000 clones, with around 89% observed a single time. The trim removed 5 bases at V and 2 bases at J, leaving 7 bases unmatched. The germline V gene has CDR1 SGHTA and CDR2 FQGNSA. The CDR3 is 15 residues long. With respect to this clone: Its antigen is as yet unknown.

Sample: PBMCs. The gene calls are TRBV7-2 and TRBJ2-7; 9 nucleotides line up with TRBD2. This sequence was found in a young man in good health and CMV-seronegative. As DNA, the CDR3 is TGTGCCAGCAGCCCGAGGGGCGGGAGGGCCTACGAGCAGTACTTC. It yields the protein CASSPRGGRAYEQYF. The full variable domain, its missing parts supplied by reference TRBV7-2 and TRBJ2-7, is GAGVSQSPSNKVTEKGKDVELRCDPISGHTALYWYRQSLGQGLEFLIYFQGNSAPDKSGLPSDRFSAERTGGSVSTLTIQRTQQEDSAVYLCASSPRGGRAYEQYFGPGTRLTVT.